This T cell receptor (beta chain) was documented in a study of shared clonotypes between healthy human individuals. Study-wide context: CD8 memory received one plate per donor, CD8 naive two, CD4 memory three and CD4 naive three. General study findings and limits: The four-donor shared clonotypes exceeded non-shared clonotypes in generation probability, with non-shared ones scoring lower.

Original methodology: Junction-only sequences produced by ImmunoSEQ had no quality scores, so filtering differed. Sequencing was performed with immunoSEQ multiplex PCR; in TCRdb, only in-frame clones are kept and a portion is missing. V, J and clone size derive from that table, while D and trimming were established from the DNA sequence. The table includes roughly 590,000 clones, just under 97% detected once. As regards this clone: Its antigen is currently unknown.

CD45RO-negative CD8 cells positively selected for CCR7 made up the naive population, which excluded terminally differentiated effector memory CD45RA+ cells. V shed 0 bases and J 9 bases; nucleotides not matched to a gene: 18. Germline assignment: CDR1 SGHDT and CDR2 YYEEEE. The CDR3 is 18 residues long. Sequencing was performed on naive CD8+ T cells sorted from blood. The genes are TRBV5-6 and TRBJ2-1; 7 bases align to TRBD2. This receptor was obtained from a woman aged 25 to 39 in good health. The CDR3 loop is CASSLARGAGKGWSEQFF. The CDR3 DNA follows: TGTGCCAGCAGCTTGGCCAGAGGAGCGGGAAAGGGTTGGAGTGAGCAGTTCTTC. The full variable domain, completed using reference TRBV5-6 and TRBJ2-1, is DAGVTQSPTHLIKTRGQQVTLRCSPKSGHDTVSWYQQALGQGPQFIFQYYEEEERQRGNFPDRFSGHQFPNYSSELNVNALLLGDSALYLCASSLARGAGKGWSEQFFGPGTRLTVL.